This entry features one TCR beta chain sequence. The CDR3 totals 13 residues. Per the germline V gene, CDR1 is SGHTA and CDR2 is FQGNSA. Trimming removed 5 bases from V and 6 bases from J, with 13 bases in between. The source of the sample is a study of blood T cell repertoires in COVID-19. Turning to the study itself: Material from acute and convalescent COVID-19 was sourced from the United States, Italy and Spain. T cells, B-cell-depleted T cells, or PBMCs supplied cDNA or gDNA.

Enrollment of patients from Seattle took place during active infection, with longitudinal follow-up. Under the authors' procedure: Amplification with reference gene primers provided the estimates of nucleated cell counts. TCRdb's copy holds only in-frame clones and misses some; the assay was immunoSEQ multiplex PCR. Clone size and V and J calls were adopted from that table, with D and trimming inferred from the DNA. The table shows a few hundred thousand clones, with approximately 89% occurring only once. This chain joins TRBV7-2 and TRBJ1-1; unclear D gene. This receptor was obtained from an older woman with COVID-19, enrolled during active disease. Sequenced material: peripheral blood. The CDR3 DNA follows: TGTGCCAGCAGCCCCCCAACGGGATCTGAAGCTTTCTTT. The encoded protein is CASSPPTGSEAFF. The whole variable domain, filled in from reference TRBV7-2 and TRBJ1-1, reads GAGVSQSPSNKVTEKGKDVELRCDPISGHTALYWYRQSLGQGLEFLIYFQGNSAPDKSGLPSDRFSAERTGGSVSTLTIQRTQQEDSAVYLCASSPPTGSEAFFGQGTRLTVV.